These 13 T cell receptor beta chains were all obtained from the same sample, sequenced in a study of shared clonotypes between healthy human individuals. Some clones are missing from TCRdb's copy, which holds only in-frame ones; the method was immunoSEQ multiplex PCR. Of about 2.4 million clones listed, 93% are singletons. Sequences were obtained from naive CD4+ T cells from PBMCs. The subset was: CD45RA+ positively selected. The source is a man between 18 and 35 years old in good health. Some clones in this sample may be carry-over from other donors' samples.

This chain uses TRBV4-3 with TRBJ2-7; TRBD2 agrees at 8 bases. Germline CDR1 reads LGHNA; CDR2 reads YSLEER. V dropped 1 base and J dropped 2; count of bases not matched to a gene: 7. The CDR3 has 16 amino acids. CDR3 region: CASSQGRTSIPYEQYF. Written as DNA, the CDR3 is TGCGCCAGCAGCCAAGGTCGGACTAGCATTCCCTACGAGCAGTACTTC.

This sequence joins TRBV6-5 and TRBJ2-5, with 8 bases fitting TRBD2. The CDR3 is 15 residues long. The germline CDR1 and CDR2 sequences are MNHEY and SVGAGI. With 0 bases clipped from V and 5 bases from J, the junction kept 5 bases outside the gene matches. The CDR3 DNA reads TGTGCCAGCAGTTACTCAAGCGGGAGTTGGGAGACCCAGTACTTC. Protein product: CASSYSSGSWETQYF.

Regarding this clone: The sample carries other DNA sequences with the same CDR3. The chain is built from TRBV6-1 and TRBJ2-3; tentatively, D is TRBD1 or TRBD2 (6 bases each). The germline CDR1 and CDR2 sequences are MNHNS and SASEGT. Trimming shortened V by 0 bases and J by 4 bases, and 8 bases separated the two germline ends. This CDR3 contains 14 residues. For the CDR3, the DNA is TGTGCCAGCAGTGAAGCGGGGGGCGCAGATACGCAGTATTTT. Its translation is CASSEAGGADTQYF.

As concerns this clone: Other DNA sequences in the same sample also yield this CDR3. The chain is built from TRBV5-1 and TRBJ1-5; perhaps TRBD1 as D (5 bases). Germline CDR1 is SGHRS and CDR2 is YFSETQ. V was cut by 0 bases and J by 4 bases, with 8 bases left in between. The CDR3 length is 14 residues. The CDR3 protein is CASSLAPGNQPQHF. For the CDR3, the DNA is TGCGCCAGCAGCTTGGCCCCAGGGAATCAGCCCCAGCATTTT.

On this clone: The same CDR3 also results from other DNA sequences found in this sample. V usage is TRBV2 and J usage is TRBJ2-1, with D possibly TRBD1 on 6 matching bases. Germline CDR1 and CDR2: SNHLY and FYNNEI. The CDR3 runs 11 residues. The DNA of the CDR3 is TGTACAGGGTCCTCCTACAATGAGCAGTTCTTC. Amino acids: CTGSSYNEQFF. The full variable domain, its missing parts supplied by reference TRBV2 and TRBJ2-1, is EPEVTQTPSHQVTQMGQEVILRCVPISNHLYFYWYRQILGQKVEFLVSFYNNEISEKSEIFDDQFSVERPDGSNFTLKIRSTKLEDSAMYFCTGSSYNEQFFGPGTRLTVL.

The genes are TRBV5-1 and TRBJ2-7; D is undetermined. The V gene's germline CDR1 is SGHRS and CDR2 YFSETQ. The CDR3 has 14 amino acids. Trimming shortened V by 0 bases and J by 2 bases, and 9 bases separated the two germline ends. The CDR3 sequence: CASSLEVRAYEQYF. The CDR3 DNA sequence: TGCGCCAGCAGCTTGGAAGTCAGAGCCTACGAGCAGTACTTC.

This rearrangement joins TRBV7-9 to TRBJ1-2, with D hard to call. Deletions cut 5 bases from V and 4 bases from J, with 17 bases between. The germline CDR1 and CDR2 sequences are SEHNR and FQNEAQ (reference sequence). The CDR3 extends over 15 amino acids. Written as DNA, the CDR3 is TGTGCCAGCAGCCAGCCGGACCGACTTTCCTATGGCTACACCTTC. It yields the protein CASSQPDRLSYGYTF.

The V gene is TRBV10-3, the J gene TRBJ2-2; 7 bases align to TRBD2. V shed 8 bases, J shed 4 bases, and the junction held 7 bases outside the gene matches. The CDR3 runs 14 residues. Germline assignment: CDR1 ENHRY and CDR2 SYGVKD. Here the CDR3 DNA reads TGTGCCATCCAGTGGGAGGGCCGCACCGGGGAGCTGTTTTTT. Translation gives CAIQWEGRTGELFF.

The CDR3 coding sequence is TGTGCCAGCAGCTTCCCCTCGGGAGTACCTAGCGGGAGTAGTCCCTACGAGCAGTACTTC. It encodes CASSFPSGVPSGSSPYEQYF. The chain carries TRBV5-4 and TRBJ2-7; 10 bases fit TRBD2. The CDR3 totals 20 residues. Germline CDR1 SGHNT, CDR2 YYREEE (reference sequence). V trimming: 2 bases; J trimming: 2 bases; junction bases outside the gene matches: 19.

As concerns this clone: In the same sample, other DNA sequences code for this CDR3. This chain uses TRBV28 with TRBJ2-1; 9 positions match TRBD2. CDR3 length equals 16 residues. V lost 1 base and J lost 4; bases outside the gene matches: 5. Germline CDR1 reads MDHEN; CDR2 reads SYDVKM. CDR3 DNA sequence: TGTGCCAGCAGTTTATCGGCGGGAGGGCCTTACAATGAGCAGTTCTTC. Its translation: CASSLSAGGPYNEQFF.

The V and J genes are TRBV7-3 and TRBJ2-5, with D possibly TRBD2 on 6 matching bases. The germline V and J ends were trimmed by 5 bases and 5 bases, with 18 bases remaining between them. This CDR3 spans 15 amino acids. The V gene's germline CDR1 is SGHTA and CDR2 FQGTGA. The CDR3 DNA follows: TGTGCCAGCAGCGTGGAGGGACTTCCAGGGGAGACCCAGTACTTC. Protein: CASSVEGLPGETQYF.

The V and J genes are TRBV5-4 and TRBJ1-1; 9 nucleotides line up with TRBD1. The length of the CDR3 is 14 residues. The ends lost 3 bases at V and 4 bases at J; junction bases unmatched: 4. Germline V gives CDR1 SGHNT, CDR2 YYREEE (reference sequence). The CDR3: CASSSGDRVTEAFF. DNA for the CDR3: TGTGCCAGCAGCTCCGGGGACAGGGTCACTGAAGCTTTCTTT.

The V and J genes are TRBV6-1 and TRBJ2-5; 13 nucleotides align to TRBD2. Trimming took 4 bases from V and 6 from J; bases not matched to a gene: 8. The CDR3 spans 16 residues. Germline CDR1 reads MNHNS; CDR2 reads SASEGT. The CDR3 loop is CASSGVLAGGTQTQYF. In DNA, the CDR3 is TGTGCCAGCAGTGGAGTACTAGCGGGAGGGACGCAGACCCAGTACTTC.